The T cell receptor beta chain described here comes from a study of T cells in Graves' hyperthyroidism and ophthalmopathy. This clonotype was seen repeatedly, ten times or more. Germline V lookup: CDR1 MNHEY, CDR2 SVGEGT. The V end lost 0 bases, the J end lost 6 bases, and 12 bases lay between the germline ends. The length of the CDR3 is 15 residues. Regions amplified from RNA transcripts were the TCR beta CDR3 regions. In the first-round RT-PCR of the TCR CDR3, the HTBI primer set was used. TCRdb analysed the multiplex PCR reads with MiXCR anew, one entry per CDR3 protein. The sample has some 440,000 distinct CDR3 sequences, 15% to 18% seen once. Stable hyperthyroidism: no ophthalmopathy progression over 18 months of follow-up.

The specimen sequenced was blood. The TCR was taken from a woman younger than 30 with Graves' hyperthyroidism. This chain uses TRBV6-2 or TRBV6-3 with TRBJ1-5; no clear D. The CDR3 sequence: CASSYSMGIFQPQHF. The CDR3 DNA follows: TGTGCCAGCAGTTACTCCATGGGGATATTTCAGCCCCAGCATTTT.